This TCR beta chain was captured in a study of blood T cell repertoires in COVID-19 (dated by TCRdb to the early 2020s). Regarding the study in general: Samples from collaborators originated in the United States, Italy and Spain and spanned both the acute and convalescent phases of COVID-19. A freely available public database, intended as a resource for researchers studying the immune response to SARS-CoV-2, is where the repertoires were released. Where HLA class I and class II types were available, the types were taken from metadata supplied by the sample provider, not from assay-based typing. The samples were drawn from the first 160 participants of the ongoing ImmuneRACE study and from over a thousand subjects provided by 6 global collaborators. The prospective study material was composed of cDNA or gDNA derived from T cells, B-cell-depleted T cells, or PBMCs. Subjects who had been exposed to COVID-19, were actively infected with it, or had recovered from it provided the deeply sampled blood TCRbeta repertoires that made up the dataset. A de-identified subject ID, COVID-19 status, age in years and sex were almost always included in the sample metadata. Study-wide findings and limitations: Clinical and demographic metadata were provided uncurated, with the amount varying by source and participant.

TCRbeta CDR3 regions were amplified from genomic DNA by means of the immunoSEQ Assay, a bias-controlled multiplex PCR. For the original study's pipeline: Within the assay, amplification of reference gene primers was used to estimate how many nucleated cells each sample contained. To quantify the absolute abundance of each unique TCRbeta CDR3 rearrangement, sequence reads were collapsed and filtered. For each sample, productive Simpson clonality was calculated as the square root of Simpson's diversity index over productive rearrangements. This immuneACCESS table, as held by TCRdb, lists in-frame sequences with V and J called but not all clones. Of the missing ones, under half trace to an unresolved V gene in checked studies; the others have no known cause. The V and J calls and clone size are taken from that table; D and trimming were inferred from the DNA. The sample data list about 120,000 clones, and about nine tenths of these were observed just once. Together, the top ten hold roughly 8.2% of the sample.

Each collaborating institution followed its own protocols to collect whole blood in K2EDTA tubes. For TCRbeta analysis, collaborators shipped samples in one of three forms: frozen whole blood, isolated PBMCs, or DNA extracted from either of those sample types. This clone was observed a few times. Its binding antigen is unknown. No base quality values were provided; no much bigger clone lies one nucleotide off. Trimming takes 2 bases off V and 1 base off J; junction bases not matched to a gene: 9. Per the germline V gene, WSHSY is the CDR1 and SAAADI is the CDR2. Inclusive of the bounding cysteine and phenylalanine, the CDR3 is 17 residues long. Just CDR3 DNA is preserved here, 51 bases in frame from base 1.

The sample consisted of peripheral blood. The chain uses TRBV10-2 and TRBJ1-1, with 8 bases in between that match TRBD1. The origin of this receptor is a human donor in a cohort sampled during active COVID-19. At the DNA level, the sequence is TGCGCCAGCAGTGAGCCGGGGGCAGGGGGCCCGAACACTGAAGCTTTCTTT. It specifies CASSEPGAGGPNTEAFF.